Here is one T cell receptor (beta chain) with its context. This sample is drawn from a study of blood T cell repertoires in COVID-19. The overall study: Material from acute and convalescent COVID-19 was sourced from the United States, Italy and Spain. T cells, B-cell-depleted T cells, or PBMCs provided the cDNA or gDNA that served as material.

Losses at the gene ends were 5 bases for V and 6 bases for J; bases not matched to a gene: 6. The CDR3 extends over 14 amino acids. Germline V gene data show CDR1 as MNHEY and CDR2 as SVGEGT. Original methodology: From reference gene primer amplification, estimates of nucleated cell counts were derived. Only in-frame clones appear in the TCRdb table, and some are missing; sequencing was by immunoSEQ multiplex PCR. The V and J calls and the clone size are those of that table, but D and trimming were determined from the DNA. The table includes roughly 280,000 clones, approximately 83% detected once. The sample taken for sequencing was peripheral blood. The source of this sequence is a woman aged 70 to 79 with acute or convalescent COVID-19. The rearrangement uses TRBV6-2 or TRBV6-3 and TRBJ2-1, with TRBD2 matching over 8 bases. CDR3 DNA: TGTGCCAGCAGTCCCATCGCGGGGGGCAATGAGCAGTTCTTC. It yields the protein CASSPIAGGNEQFF.